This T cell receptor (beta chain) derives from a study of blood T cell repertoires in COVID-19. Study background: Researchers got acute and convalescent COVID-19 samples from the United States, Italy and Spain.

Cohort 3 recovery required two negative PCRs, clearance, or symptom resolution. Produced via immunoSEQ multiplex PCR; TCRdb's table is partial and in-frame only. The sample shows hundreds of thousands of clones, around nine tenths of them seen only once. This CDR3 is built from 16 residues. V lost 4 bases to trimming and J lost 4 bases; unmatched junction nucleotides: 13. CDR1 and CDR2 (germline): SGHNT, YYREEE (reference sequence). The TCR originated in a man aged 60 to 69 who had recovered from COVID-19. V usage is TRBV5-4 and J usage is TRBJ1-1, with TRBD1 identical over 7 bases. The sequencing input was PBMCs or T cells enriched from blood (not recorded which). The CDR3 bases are TGTGCCAGCAGCGCAACGAACAGGGGCGCCGGCACTGAAGCTTTCTTT. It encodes CASSATNRGAGTEAFF.